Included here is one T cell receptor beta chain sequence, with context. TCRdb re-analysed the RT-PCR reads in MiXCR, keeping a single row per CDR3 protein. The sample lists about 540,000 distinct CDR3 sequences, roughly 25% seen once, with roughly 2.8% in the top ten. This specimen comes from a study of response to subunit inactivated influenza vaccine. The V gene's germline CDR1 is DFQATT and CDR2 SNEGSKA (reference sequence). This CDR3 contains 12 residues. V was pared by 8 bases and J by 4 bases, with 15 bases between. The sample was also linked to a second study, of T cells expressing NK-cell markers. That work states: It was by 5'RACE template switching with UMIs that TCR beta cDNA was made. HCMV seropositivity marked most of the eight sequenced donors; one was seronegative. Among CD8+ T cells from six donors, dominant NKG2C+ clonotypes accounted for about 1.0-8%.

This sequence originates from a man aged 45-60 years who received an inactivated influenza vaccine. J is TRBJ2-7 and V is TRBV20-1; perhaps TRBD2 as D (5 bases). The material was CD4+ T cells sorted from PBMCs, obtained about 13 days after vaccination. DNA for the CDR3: TGCAGTCCCCGAGAGAGCGGATACGAGCAGTACTTC. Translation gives CSPRESGYEQYF.